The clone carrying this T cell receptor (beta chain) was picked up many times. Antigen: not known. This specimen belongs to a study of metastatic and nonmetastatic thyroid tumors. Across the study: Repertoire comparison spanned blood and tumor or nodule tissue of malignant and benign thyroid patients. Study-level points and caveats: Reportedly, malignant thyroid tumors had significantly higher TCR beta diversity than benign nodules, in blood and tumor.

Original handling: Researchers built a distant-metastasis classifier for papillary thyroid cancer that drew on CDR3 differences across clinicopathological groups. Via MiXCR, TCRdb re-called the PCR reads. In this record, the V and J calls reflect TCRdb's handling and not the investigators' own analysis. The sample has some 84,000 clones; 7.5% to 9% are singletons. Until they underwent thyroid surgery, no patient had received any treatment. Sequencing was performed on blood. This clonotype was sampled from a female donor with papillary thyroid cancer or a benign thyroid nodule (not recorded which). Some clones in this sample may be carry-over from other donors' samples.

This CDR3 reads CATSVPGSNQPQHF. The CDR3 nucleotides read TGTGCCACCAGTGTTCCCGGTAGCAATCAGCCCCAGCATTTT. The chain has TRBV24-1 and TRBJ1-5, with unresolved D. The CDR3 sequence is 14 residues long. V lost 5 bases, J lost 0 bases, and 7 bases lay in between. Per germline, CDR1 KGHDR and CDR2 SFDVKD.